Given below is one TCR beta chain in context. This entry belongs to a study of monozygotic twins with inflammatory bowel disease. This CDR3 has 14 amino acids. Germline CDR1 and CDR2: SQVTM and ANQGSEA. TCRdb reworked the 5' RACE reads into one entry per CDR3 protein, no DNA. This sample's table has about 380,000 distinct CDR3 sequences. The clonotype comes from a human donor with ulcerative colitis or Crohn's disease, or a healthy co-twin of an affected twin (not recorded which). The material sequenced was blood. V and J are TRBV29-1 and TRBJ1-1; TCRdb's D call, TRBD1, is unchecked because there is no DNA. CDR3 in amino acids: CSVIRTGGNTEAFF. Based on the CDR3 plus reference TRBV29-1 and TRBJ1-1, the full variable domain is SAVISQKPSRDICQRGTSLTIQCQVDSQVTMMFWYRQQPGQSLTLIATANQGSEATYESGFVIDKFPISRPNLTFSTLTVSNMSPEDSSIYLCSVIRTGGNTEAFFGQGTRLTVV.